This T cell receptor (beta chain) was captured in a study of blood T cells in healthy people across ages (dated by TCRdb to between 2015 and 2016). About the full investigation: Template switching captured roughly one uniquely barcoded TCR beta cDNA molecule per two T cells in model experiments. Using deep sequencing normalized with unique cDNA molecular identifiers, the study measured how TCR beta repertoire diversity changes with age. The donors were split into four age groups: young (average about 15 years), middle-aged (over 35), aged (roughly 65) and long-lived (over 75). To avoid experimental bias, donors of different ages were randomly spread across the sequencing lanes. Two additional independent replicas of 1 million unique cDNA reads from the same blood draw were analyzed for two donors (one aged 18 to 30 and one aged 80 or older). Paper-wide results and their limitations: Estimates of total diversity based on one million sequenced T cells were considered lower bounds and underestimates. As age increased, observed TCR beta diversity per million T cells dropped in a roughly linear way, and a significant reduction was already evident by age 40. Because the CMV infection status of the donors was unknown, age-related changes in expanded clonotypes may potentially have been confounded. Compared with the aged group, more naive CD4+ T cells, fewer expanded clones and increased TCR diversity were shown by the long-lived group, suggesting age selection. A strong correlation was found between observed TCR beta diversity and the percentage of naive T cells measured by flow cytometry. Since profiling was done on bulk unsorted PBMCs, naive and antigen-experienced compartments could not be conclusively compared.

The library was generated by 5' RACE. Sequenced on an Illumina HiSeq 2500. The second PCR ran for about 6 to 11 cycles and used a J-beta primer mix along with a sample-barcoded 5' primer. A template-switch 5' adaptor carrying 12 random nucleotides introduced a unique molecular identifier onto each TCR beta cDNA molecule. Each sample yielded at least 3 million CDR3-containing paired-end reads. All of the RNA was converted into first-strand cDNA using the Mint cDNA synthesis kit, with a TRBC-specific oligonucleotide serving as the primer. After uracil-DNA glycosylase treatment, a first 18-cycle PCR used universal primers M1SS and BC2_uni_R on all cDNA. Turning to the authors' computational methods: Normalization of each sample was performed by random selection of 1 million high-quality reads, each carrying a distinct molecular identifier. Reads with shared molecular identifiers were discarded instead of being binned into consensus sequences. CDR3 identification, clonotype clustering and error correction used MiTCR with a Q25 quality threshold and the strictest error-elimination algorithm. A nonparametric unseen species model with Euler transformation was used to estimate lower-bound total TCR beta diversity. The public reads were run again by TCRdb, first through fastp at Q25 and then through MiXCR, and only productive beta chains were kept. Each entry is one CDR3 protein sequence, shown with its most common DNA and genes. TCRdb, not the authors, supplied the V and J calls. The sample yields roughly 930,000 distinct CDR3 sequences; approximately 49% were counted once. The biggest ten clones account for 13% of the sample.

In the case of this clonotype: Its antigen specificity is not known. No per-base quality is available; no much larger clone lies one base away.

There are 16 amino acids in the CDR3, from cysteine to phenylalanine inclusive. Kept here is only the CDR3 DNA, which spans 48 bases and is read in frame from base 1. V is cut by 6 bases and J by 0 bases, and the space between the germline ends is 17 bases. As encoded in the germline V gene (reference sequence), CDR1 is LGHDT while CDR2 is YNNKEL. The donors were 40 or so Caucasian individuals from Russia, aged roughly 6 to 100 years, who were systemically healthy. Ten milliliters of peripheral blood were drawn from each donor into EDTA-treated Vacutainer tubes. Ficoll-Paque density-gradient centrifugation was used to isolate PBMCs, with at least 6.5 million per sample. Total RNA, at least 6 micrograms per sample, was extracted from PBMCs with Trizol reagent. For every donor, flow cytometry on a PBMC aliquot measured the percentage of naive CD45RAhigh/CD27high T cells.

Sequenced: blood. This clonotype was obtained from a man aged 25-45 years in good health. Here the chain combines TRBV3-1 and TRBJ1-1, with TRBD1 tentatively as D gene (5 bases match). This receptor carries the CDR3 CASSWGRAALNTEAFF. The DNA is as follows: TGTGCCAGCAGTTGGGGGAGGGCAGCGTTGAACACTGAAGCTTTCTTT.